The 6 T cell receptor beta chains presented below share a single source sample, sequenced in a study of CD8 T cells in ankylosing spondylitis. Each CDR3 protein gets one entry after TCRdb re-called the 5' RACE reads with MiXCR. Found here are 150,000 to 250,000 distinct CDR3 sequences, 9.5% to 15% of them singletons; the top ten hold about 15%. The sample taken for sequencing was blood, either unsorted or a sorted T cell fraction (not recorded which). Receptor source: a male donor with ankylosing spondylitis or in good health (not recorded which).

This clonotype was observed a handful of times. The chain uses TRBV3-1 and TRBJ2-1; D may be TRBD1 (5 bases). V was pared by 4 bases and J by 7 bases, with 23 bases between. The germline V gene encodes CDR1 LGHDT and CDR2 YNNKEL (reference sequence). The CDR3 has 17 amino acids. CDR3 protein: CASSPASEARKGNEQFF. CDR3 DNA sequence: TGTGCCAGCAGCCCCGCAAGCGAGGCTAGGAAGGGGAATGAGCAGTTCTTC.

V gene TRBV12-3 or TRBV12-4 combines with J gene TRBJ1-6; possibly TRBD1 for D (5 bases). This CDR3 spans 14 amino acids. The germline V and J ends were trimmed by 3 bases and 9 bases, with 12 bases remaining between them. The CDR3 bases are TGTGCCAGCAGTTTTTCGGGGCGGGGTTCACCCCTCCACTTT. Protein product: CASSFSGRGSPLHF.

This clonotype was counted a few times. CDR3 residues: CASSLGVWETQYF. For the CDR3, the DNA is TGTGCCAGCAGCTTAGGAGTTTGGGAGACCCAGTACTTC. The gene calls are TRBV7-9 and TRBJ2-5; D is uncertain. Trimming cost V 1 base and J 5 bases, with 8 bases left between them. The CDR3 has 13 residues. In germline, CDR1 is SEHNR, CDR2 FQNEAQ (reference sequence).

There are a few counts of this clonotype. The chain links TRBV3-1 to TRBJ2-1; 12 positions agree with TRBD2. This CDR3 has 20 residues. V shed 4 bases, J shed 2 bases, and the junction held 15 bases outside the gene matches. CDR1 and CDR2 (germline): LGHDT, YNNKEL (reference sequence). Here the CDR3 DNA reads TGTGCCAGCAGCCTTCAAGGGATAATAGCTAGCGGGAGGGCCTACAATGAGCAGTTCTTC. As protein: CASSLQGIIASGRAYNEQFF.

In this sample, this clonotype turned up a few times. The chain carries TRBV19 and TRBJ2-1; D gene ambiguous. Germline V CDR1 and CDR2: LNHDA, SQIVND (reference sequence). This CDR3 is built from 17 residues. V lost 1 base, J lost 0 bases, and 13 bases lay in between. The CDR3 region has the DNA TGTGCCAGTAGTATAGCGGGCGCAGTTAGCTCCTACAATGAGCAGTTCTTC. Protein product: CASSIAGAVSSYNEQFF.

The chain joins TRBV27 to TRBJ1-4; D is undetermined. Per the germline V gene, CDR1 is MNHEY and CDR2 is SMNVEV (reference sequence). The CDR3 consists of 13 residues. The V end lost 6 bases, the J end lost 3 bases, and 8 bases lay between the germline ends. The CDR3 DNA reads TGTGCCAGCAGGGGGTACGCTAATGAAAAACTGTTTTTT. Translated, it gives CASRGYANEKLFF.